This T cell receptor beta chain was documented in a study of T cell repertoires and Cas9 in healthy adults (dated by TCRdb to 2017 to 2018). Context from the whole study: Within the CD4 and CD8 compartments, the researchers characterized SpCas9-reactive T cells in terms of multi-effector potency, cytotoxicity and lineage determination. The study examined preexisting T cell immunity against the Streptococcus pyogenes Cas9 nuclease (SpCas9) used in CRISPR gene editing. Overall study results and their limits: In vitro, the proliferation and function of SpCas9-reactive effector T cells were reported to be mitigated by SpCas9-reactive regulatory T cells.

A remark on this clone: Its antigen remains undetermined. No base quality information exists; no much larger clone differs at one position.

Sequences SGHTA (CDR1) and FQGNSA (CDR2) are obtained from the germline V gene. Including the terminal cysteine and phenylalanine, the CDR3 comprises 16 residues. The DNA shown is the 48-base CDR3, in frame from base 1. The junction carries 11 bases between V and J, which are trimmed by 1 base and 0 bases respectively. Receptor libraries were prepared by the immunoSEQ multiplex PCR assay. Here the immuneACCESS table is served through TCRdb, limited to in-frame sequences with V and J called. Missing clones are a known gap in these copies; in checked studies unresolved V genes cover under half, and the rest lacks a known reason. Present in this sample are about 22,000 clones, approximately 90% of which were seen just once. About 0.84% of the sample is in the top ten clones. Donors were healthy humans.

What was sequenced was CD4+ effector T cells (CD127+, CD25-, CD137-, CD154-) from PBMCs; culture status not recorded. The sequence derives from a human donor in good health. The chain links TRBV7-2 with TRBJ2-3, with an unclear D gene assignment. The DNA is as follows: TGTGCCAGCAGCTTAGTCCAGTTAACTAGCACAGATACGCAGTATTTT. It codes for CASSLVQLTSTDTQYF.